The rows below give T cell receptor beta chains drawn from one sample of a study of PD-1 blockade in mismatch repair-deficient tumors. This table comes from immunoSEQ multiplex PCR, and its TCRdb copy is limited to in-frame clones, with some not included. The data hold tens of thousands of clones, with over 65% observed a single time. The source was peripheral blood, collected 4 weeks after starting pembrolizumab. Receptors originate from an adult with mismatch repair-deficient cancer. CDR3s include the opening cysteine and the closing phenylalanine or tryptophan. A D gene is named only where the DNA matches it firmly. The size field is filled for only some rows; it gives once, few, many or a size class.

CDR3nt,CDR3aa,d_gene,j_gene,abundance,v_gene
TGTGCCTGGAGTGTAGGTGCCGGGGGCACCATATATTTT,CAWSVGAGGTIYF,.,TRBJ1-3,.,TRBV30
TGTGCCAGCAGCCCAGACCGCCCCTCCTACGAGCAGTACTTC,CASSPDRPSYEQYF,.,TRBJ2-7,.,TRBV11-3
TGTGCCAGCAGCGTAGGTCAGGGGAGGAGTGGCTACACCTTC,CASSVGQGRSGYTF,.,TRBJ1-2,.,TRBV9
TGTGCCAGCAGCGCCCCCCTAGCGGGAGAGACCTACGAGCAGTACTTC,CASSAPLAGETYEQYF,TRBD2,TRBJ2-7,.,TRBV5-4
TGTGCCAGCAGCTTTTACCGGGGGAAATACAATGAGCAGTTCTTC,CASSFYRGKYNEQFF,.,TRBJ2-1,.,TRBV5-6
TGCGCCAGCAGTTCAAGGACAGGGGGTTACGAGCAGTACTTC,CASSSRTGGYEQYF,TRBD1,TRBJ2-7,.,TRBV5-1
TGTGCCAGCTCACCTCGTGAGCGGGAGAGCTCCTACAATGAGCAGTTCTTC,CASSPRERESSYNEQFF,TRBD2,TRBJ2-1,.,TRBV18
TGTGCCAGCAGCCCCGCATCCTGGGCTGGAAACACCATATATTTT,CASSPASWAGNTIYF,.,TRBJ1-3,once,TRBV9
TGTGCCAGTAGTCGGACAGCGAACACCGGGGAGCTGTTTTTT,CASSRTANTGELFF,.,TRBJ2-2,few,TRBV19
TGTGCCAGCAGCGCCAAAGCCGGGGAAGTTGGAGAAAAACTGTTTTTT,CASSAKAGEVGEKLFF,.,TRBJ1-4,.,TRBV9
TGTGCCAGCCGGCTGGGGGCCAACGTCCTGACTTTC,CASRLGANVLTF,.,TRBJ2-6,.,TRBV2
TGTGCCAGCAGCTTTGCGGTTAGCACAGATACGCAGTATTTT,CASSFAVSTDTQYF,.,TRBJ2-3,.,TRBV7-9
TGTGCCATCATCCCGCTGGTGGGAAACACCATATATTTT,CAIIPLVGNTIYF,.,TRBJ1-3,.,TRBV10-3
TGTGCCAGCAGCTTAGGGGGGTCTGGAAACACCATATATTTT,CASSLGGSGNTIYF,.,TRBJ1-3,.,TRBV5-4
TGTGCCAGCAGCTTAGTTTCGGACTATGGCTACACCTTC,CASSLVSDYGYTF,.,TRBJ1-2,.,TRBV7-2
TGTGCCAGCACCCCACCGGGGAGGAACTACAATGAGCAGTTCTTC,CASTPPGRNYNEQFF,.,TRBJ2-1,.,TRBV6-5
TGTGCCAGTACCCCGGAACTGGGGGAGAGCGAGCAGTACTTC,CASTPELGESEQYF,.,TRBJ2-7,.,TRBV19
TGTGCCAGCAGCTTTGGACCCACAGATACGCAGTATTTT,CASSFGPTDTQYF,.,TRBJ2-3,.,TRBV7-8
TGTGCCAGCAGCTTCGAGCTTGCCCCCTACAATGAGCAGTTCTTC,CASSFELAPYNEQFF,.,TRBJ2-1,.,TRBV7-9
TGTGCCAGCAGCAAAGGGTCCGGGGGAGGGTACACCGGGGAGCTGTTTTTT,CASSKGSGGGYTGELFF,.,TRBJ2-2,.,TRBV21-1
TGTGCCAGCAGCTTAGCATCGGGCAACTCAGATACGCAGTATTTT,CASSLASGNSDTQYF,.,TRBJ2-3,.,TRBV7-9
TGTGCCACCAGCAGAAGGACAGGCTCCTACGAGCAGTACTTC,CATSRRTGSYEQYF,TRBD1,TRBJ2-7,.,TRBV15
TGTGCCTCTAAGTCGGACACTCTTAACTATGGCTACACCTTC,CASKSDTLNYGYTF,.,TRBJ1-2,.,TRBV10-3
TGTGCCAGCAGGGGCCGGGACGCCAAAGGGGGCGAGCAGTACTTC,CASRGRDAKGGEQYF,.,TRBJ2-7,few,TRBV6-6
TGTGCCACCTCACAGGGAGACAATGAGCAGTTCTTC,CATSQGDNEQFF,.,TRBJ2-1,.,TRBV19
TGTGCCAGCTCACAGGGATCCGATGAAAAACTGTTTTTT,CASSQGSDEKLFF,.,TRBJ1-4,.,TRBV18
TGTGCCAGCAGTTTAATGCGCGAGTCGGGCTACACCTTC,CASSLMRESGYTF,.,TRBJ1-2,few,TRBV27
TGTGCCAGCAGCCAGAGGGGGCAGAGCCTTTCAAACACTGAAGCTTTCTTT,CASSQRGQSLSNTEAFF,TRBD1,TRBJ1-1,once,TRBV4-2
TGTGCCAGCAGCCGGGCTACCTATGGCTACACCTTC,CASSRATYGYTF,.,TRBJ1-2,few,TRBV14
TGTGCCAGCAGCCCCCAAGGGAACACCGGGGAGCTGTTTTTT,CASSPQGNTGELFF,.,TRBJ2-2,.,TRBV7-2
TGTGCCCGAGTCTCGAGGGGCATTAATCAGCCCCAGCATTTT,CARVSRGINQPQHF,.,TRBJ1-5,.,TRBV19
TGTGCCAGCAGCCCACCATTCCGGGCCGCAGGGATTCGCAATGAGCAGTTCTTC,CASSPPFRAAGIRNEQFF,.,TRBJ2-1,few,TRBV7-9
TGTGCCAGCAGCTTAACAGGGGGGGTCGGGGAAAAACTGTTTTTT,CASSLTGGVGEKLFF,TRBD1,TRBJ1-4,.,TRBV11-2
TGTGCCAGCAGCTTACTCAGCAACAATGAGCAGTTCTTC,CASSLLSNNEQFF,.,TRBJ2-1,.,TRBV7-9
TGTGCCAGCTCACCACCCCACAGGGGGGGCACTGAAGCTTTCTTT,CASSPPHRGGTEAFF,TRBD1,TRBJ1-1,.,TRBV18
TGTGCCAGCAGCTCCAGGGAGGGGGCAGGGACTGAAGCTTTCTTT,CASSSREGAGTEAFF,TRBD1,TRBJ1-1,.,TRBV7-8
TGTGCCAGCAGCCCAAGGAGGGGACTAGCGGGATCCTATGAGCAGTTCTTC,CASSPRRGLAGSYEQFF,TRBD2,TRBJ2-1,few,TRBV11-3
TGTGCCAGCAGCCTAAGAAGGAATTTGTTCGGTGATACGCAGTATTTT,CASSLRRNLFGDTQYF,.,TRBJ2-3,.,TRBV11-2
TGTGCCAGCAGCCAGGAGAGAACTAAAGCTTTCTTT,CASSQERTKAFF,.,TRBJ1-1,.,TRBV2
TGTGCCAGCAGCCCTTACCGGGACAGAGGCAATGAGCAGTTCTTC,CASSPYRDRGNEQFF,TRBD1,TRBJ2-1,.,TRBV7-6
TGTGCCAGTAGTATAGCCCGGGACACCTACGAGCAGTACTTC,CASSIARDTYEQYF,.,TRBJ2-7,.,TRBV19
TGTGCCAGCAGCTCCAGTCCAGGGAGAGGCTACACCTTC,CASSSSPGRGYTF,.,TRBJ1-2,few,TRBV6-5
TGTGCCAGCAGCTTGGTGGCGGGAGGATTAGGAGAGACCCAGTACTTC,CASSLVAGGLGETQYF,TRBD2,TRBJ2-5,.,TRBV5-4
TGTGCCAGCAGCCCTGGGCTGGGGTGGTCGGACAATGAGCAGTTCTTC,CASSPGLGWSDNEQFF,.,TRBJ2-1,.,TRBV11-3
TGTGCCACCTCGAGAGCACAGAGCTCTGGAAACACCATATATTTT,CATSRAQSSGNTIYF,.,TRBJ1-3,.,TRBV6-1
TGTGCCAGCAGTTACGTCAGTAATAATTCACCCCTCCACTTT,CASSYVSNNSPLHF,.,TRBJ1-6,.,TRBV6-5
TGTGCCAGCAGCCCCGACAGGCATCAGCCCCAGCATTTT,CASSPDRHQPQHF,.,TRBJ1-5,.,TRBV7-2
TGTGCCAGCAGCTTAGTGGTTAGCGGGAGCACCGGGGAGCTGTTTTTT,CASSLVVSGSTGELFF,TRBD2,TRBJ2-2,.,TRBV7-8
TGTGCCAGCAGCCAAGTAGTCAGTGCGGACAATGAGCAGTTCTTC,CASSQVVSADNEQFF,.,TRBJ2-1,.,TRBV4-2
TGTGCCAGCAGCTCTGGGACTGGTAAAAACATTCAGTACTTC,CASSSGTGKNIQYF,.,TRBJ2-4,.,TRBV9
TGTGCCAGTAGTATAAGTTGGAGCCCAACTAATGAAAAACTGTTTTTT,CASSISWSPTNEKLFF,.,TRBJ1-4,.,TRBV19
TGTGCCAGTAGTATAATTCCGGGAGCTCCCCCAGGGGGGGAGCAGTACTTC,CASSIIPGAPPGGEQYF,.,TRBJ2-7,.,TRBV19
TGTGCCAGCAGCTTGGATCCAGCGGGAGATCTCTACGAGCAGTACTTC,CASSLDPAGDLYEQYF,TRBD2,TRBJ2-7,.,TRBV5-6
TGTGCCAGCTCACCACCAGCTAGCGGGAGCTACGAGCAGTACTTC,CASSPPASGSYEQYF,TRBD2,TRBJ2-7,once,TRBV18
TGTGCCAGCAGCGGAGGGGGAAGGACCGGGGAGCTGTTTTTT,CASSGGGRTGELFF,.,TRBJ2-2,.,TRBV7-3
TGTGCCAGCAGTGCGACAGGGGGCCGCACTGAAGCTTTCTTT,CASSATGGRTEAFF,TRBD1,TRBJ1-1,.,TRBV25-1
TGTGCCAGCAGTTCGGACCTAGAAGTCCTCACAGATACGCAGTATTTT,CASSSDLEVLTDTQYF,.,TRBJ2-3,.,TRBV28